What follows are 22 T cell receptor beta chains derived from one specimen sequenced in a study of blood T cell repertoires in COVID-19. TCRdb's copy holds only in-frame clones and misses some; the assay was immunoSEQ multiplex PCR. The table lists about 130,000 clones, about 80% of them singletons. Sequenced: peripheral blood. The receptors were sampled from a woman older than 75 with acute or convalescent COVID-19.

This clone was found once. The chain carries TRBV19 and TRBJ1-5; 7 bases are shared with TRBD1. The CDR3 has 16 residues. Trimming at V came to 5 bases and at J to 0 bases, leaving 7 bases not matched to a gene. From germline, CDR1 is LNHDA and CDR2 SQIVND (reference sequence). In nucleotides, the CDR3 is TGTGCCAGTAGTCCCCAGACAGGGAATAGCAATCAGCCCCAGCATTTT. This sequence encodes CASSPQTGNSNQPQHF. The whole variable domain, filled in from reference TRBV19 and TRBJ1-5, reads DGGITQSPKYLFRKEGQNVTLSCEQNLNHDAMYWYRQDPGQGLRLIYYSQIVNDFQKGDIAEGYSVSREKKESFPLTVTSAQKNPTAFYLCASSPQTGNSNQPQHFGDGTRLSIL.

Worth noting for this clone: One junction end disagrees with the germline gene, perhaps due to a read error. V gene TRBV19 combines with J gene TRBJ1-2; 9 nucleotides line up with TRBD1. The CDR3 is made up of 14 amino acids. Germline CDR1 is LNHDA and CDR2 is SQIVND (reference sequence). CDR3 DNA sequence: TGTGCCAGTAGTATTGGACCTGGGACAGGGAGGTTCCACTTC. Translating it yields CASSIGPGTGRFHF.

The chain carries TRBV28 and TRBJ1-2; TRBD1 aligns across 9 bases. The CDR3 spans 16 residues. Germline V gene data show CDR1 as MDHEN and CDR2 as SYDVKM. V shed 6 bases, J shed 5 bases, and the junction held 13 bases outside the gene matches. CDR3 amino acids: CASSSAAPGTGYGYTF. DNA for the CDR3: TGTGCCAGCAGCTCCGCGGCTCCCGGGACAGGGTATGGCTACACCTTC.

The CDR3, as DNA: TGTGCCAGCAGCGCGGGACAGGGGTATGAAAAACTGTTTTTT. Encoded protein: CASSAGQGYEKLFF. The chain joins TRBV9 to TRBJ1-4; 10 nucleotides align to TRBD1. This CDR3 comprises 14 residues. Germline-derived CDR1 and CDR2 are SGDLS and YYNGEE. Trimming took 3 bases from V and 6 from J; bases not matched to a gene: 2.

This chain connects TRBV7-2 to TRBJ1-5, with 7 bases that match TRBD1. The V gene's germline CDR1 is SGHTA and CDR2 FQGNSA. The CDR3 runs to 14 residues. The J segment lost 5 bases and the V segment lost 4 bases, leaving 5 bases of the junction unmatched. CDR3 in DNA: TGTGCCAGCAGCTATCGGGACAGCGATCAGCCCCAGCATTTT. Its translation: CASSYRDSDQPQHF.

The genes are TRBV4-1 and TRBJ1-1, with D maybe TRBD1 (6 bases). V was pared by 4 bases and J by 1 base, with 16 bases between. The germline V gene encodes CDR1 MGHRA and CDR2 YSYEKL. The CDR3 loop spans 16 amino acids. CDR3: CASSLLGAKQNTEAFF. DNA for the CDR3: TGCGCCAGCAGCCTCCTGGGGGCCAAACAGAACACTGAAGCTTTCTTT.

The rearrangement uses TRBV27 and TRBJ1-3; the match to TRBD1 covers 8 bases. The length of the CDR3 is 16 residues. Trimming at V came to 5 bases and at J to 2 bases, leaving 8 bases not matched to a gene. Germline loops: CDR1 MNHEY, CDR2 SMNVEV (reference sequence). The CDR3 nucleotides are TGTGCCAGCAGTAATGACAGGGGCTCCCCTGGAAACACCATATATTTT. This codes for CASSNDRGSPGNTIYF.

The V call is TRBV29-1, the J call TRBJ1-2, with unresolved D. Germline V gene lookup returns CDR1 SQVTM and CDR2 ANQGSEA. This CDR3 region has 13 residues. Trimming removed 0 bases from V and 4 bases from J, with 9 bases in between. CDR3 DNA: TGCAGCGTTGAAGACCCGGGGATCTATGGCTACACCTTC. Its protein product is CSVEDPGIYGYTF.

The chain employs TRBV5-1 and TRBJ2-4; TRBD1 might be the D (5 bases). V lost 0 bases and J 3 bases, leaving 10 bases between the germline ends. This CDR3 contains 15 residues. Per the germline V gene, CDR1 is SGHRS and CDR2 is YFSETQ. The CDR3 DNA is TGCGCCAGCAGCTTGGGGGGCGGCAGCAAAAACATTCAGTACTTC. It codes for CASSLGGGSKNIQYF.

The rearrangement joins TRBV3-1 (or the pseudogene TRBV3-2) to TRBJ1-3, with D unclear. V dropped 4 bases and J dropped 3 bases, with 19 bases sitting between them. There are 17 residues in the CDR3. The germline gives CDR1 LGHDT, CDR2 YNNKEL (reference sequence). The CDR3: CASSRVGRQWYGNTIYF. The CDR3 DNA is TGTGCCAGCAGCCGGGTTGGGCGACAATGGTATGGAAACACCATATATTTT.

This clone was recorded only once. This specimen includes other DNA sequences encoding the same CDR3. The gene calls are TRBV9 and TRBJ1-2, with TRBD1 matching 8 bases. Germline-derived CDR1 and CDR2 are SGDLS and YYNGEE. Trimming cost V 5 bases and J 4 bases; bases outside gene matches: 4. The CDR3 runs to 13 residues. CDR3 residues: CASRDRAGYGYTF. DNA of the CDR3: TGTGCCAGCAGGGACAGGGCGGGCTATGGCTACACCTTC.

To note about this clone: One end of the junction is discordant with germline, which a read error may explain. This chain uses TRBV4-3 with TRBJ2-2; D perhaps matches TRBD2 (7 bases). Germline V lookup: CDR1 LGHNA, CDR2 YSLEER. This CDR3 is 15 amino acids long. CDR3 sequence: CTSRDGGLRTGELFF. CDR3 coding DNA: TGCACCAGCAGGGACGGGGGGCTTCGCACCGGGGAGCTGTTTTTT.

This clone was seen more than once but under ten times. The gene calls are TRBV24-1 and TRBJ2-1; a possible D gene is TRBD2 (5 bases). Per the germline V gene, CDR1 is KGHDR and CDR2 is SFDVKD. The germline V and J ends were trimmed by 3 bases and 15 bases, with 14 bases remaining between them. The CDR3 extends over 12 amino acids. For the CDR3, the DNA is TGTGCCACCAGTGATCCCGTAGAGAGGGTGTTCTTC. Its translation: CATSDPVERVFF.

This chain joins TRBV3-1 (or the pseudogene TRBV3-2) and TRBJ2-7; 8 positions agree with TRBD1. This CDR3 contains 14 residues. J gave up 4 bases and V 3 bases, and 5 bases lay outside the gene matches. Germline V gives CDR1 LGHDT, CDR2 YNNKEL (reference sequence). Here the CDR3 reads CASSHRGRLYEQYF. CDR3 bases: TGTGCCAGCAGCCACAGGGGGCGTTTGTACGAGCAGTACTTC.

The J gene is TRBJ1-6, the V gene TRBV19; D ambiguous. This CDR3 has 13 amino acids. Germline CDR1 reads LNHDA; CDR2 reads SQIVND (reference sequence). The V gene lost 6 bases and the J gene lost 7 bases, with 10 bases spanning the gap. CDR3 protein: CASRAVRNSPLHF. The DNA for the CDR3 is TGTGCCAGTAGGGCCGTGAGGAATTCACCCCTCCACTTT. The entire variable domain, with the rest obtained from reference TRBV19 and TRBJ1-6, is as follows: DGGITQSPKYLFRKEGQNVTLSCEQNLNHDAMYWYRQDPGQGLRLIYYSQIVNDFQKGDIAEGYSVSREKKESFPLTVTSAQKNPTAFYLCASRAVRNSPLHFGNGTRLTVT.

The chain recombines TRBV7-2 with TRBJ1-2; D is ambiguous. CDR3 length: 13 residues. Germline V gene lookup returns CDR1 SGHTA and CDR2 FQGNSA. Deletions cut 1 base from V and 5 bases from J, with 8 bases between. The CDR3 region is CASSLDQQYGYTF. In DNA form, the CDR3 reads TGTGCCAGCAGCTTAGATCAACAGTATGGCTACACCTTC.

The count of this clone is one. This rearrangement joins TRBV6-5 to TRBJ1-1; TRBD1 might be the D (5 bases). The V end was cut by 2 bases, the J end by 5 bases, with 12 bases between. The CDR3 sequence is 14 residues long. In germline, CDR1 is MNHEY, CDR2 SVGAGI. CDR3 loop: CASSYTDSSTEAFF. CDR3 bases: TGTGCCAGCAGTTACACCGACAGTTCAACTGAAGCTTTCTTT.

The rearrangement joins TRBV27 to TRBJ2-5; D remains ambiguous. The CDR3 length is 14 residues. Germline CDR1 and CDR2: MNHEY and SMNVEV (reference sequence). The V gene lost 5 bases and the J gene lost 9 bases, with 19 bases spanning the gap. CDR3 residues: CASSPDFMTVAQYF. CDR3 DNA sequence: TGTGCCAGCAGTCCCGACTTCATGACCGTGGCCCAGTACTTC.

This clone was observed once. The chain is built from TRBV7-2 and TRBJ1-5; tentative D call: TRBD1 (5 bases). Germline lookup yields CDR1 SGHTA and CDR2 FQGNSA. This CDR3 is built from 14 residues. V lost 6 bases and J 3 bases, leaving 12 bases between the germline ends. The CDR3 protein is CASRHQGPNQPQHF. CDR3 sequence (DNA): TGTGCCAGCAGACATCAGGGTCCCAATCAGCCCCAGCATTTT.

J is TRBJ2-2 and V is TRBV3-1 (or the pseudogene TRBV3-2); possibly TRBD2 for D (6 bases). The germline V and J ends were trimmed by 4 bases and 11 bases, with 17 bases remaining between them. Germline V lookup: CDR1 LGHDT, CDR2 YNNKEL (reference sequence). The CDR3 has 14 residues. The CDR3 DNA sequence: TGTGCCAGCAGCCTTCTTGGGGGGTCAGGAGAGCTGTTTTTT. Its translation is CASSLLGGSGELFF.

The sample holds a few counts of this clone. The chain has TRBV7-8 and TRBJ1-5; D possibly corresponds to TRBD1 (6 bases). CDR3 size: 17 residues. Germline lookup yields CDR1 SGHVS and CDR2 FQNEAQ. Trimming left V 4 bases short and J 0 bases short, with 16 bases between. The CDR3 DNA sequence: TGTGCCAGCAGCTCGCAGGGACACGCCGGTAGCAATCAGCCCCAGCATTTT. Translated, it gives CASSSQGHAGSNQPQHF.

This chain connects TRBV2 to TRBJ1-1; D is uncertain. V lost 7 bases and J 0 bases, leaving 6 bases between the germline ends. The CDR3 runs 12 residues. Germline V gene lookup returns CDR1 SNHLY and CDR2 FYNNEI. CDR3: CASTQLNTEAFF. In DNA, the CDR3 is TGTGCCAGCACCCAATTGAACACTGAAGCTTTCTTT.